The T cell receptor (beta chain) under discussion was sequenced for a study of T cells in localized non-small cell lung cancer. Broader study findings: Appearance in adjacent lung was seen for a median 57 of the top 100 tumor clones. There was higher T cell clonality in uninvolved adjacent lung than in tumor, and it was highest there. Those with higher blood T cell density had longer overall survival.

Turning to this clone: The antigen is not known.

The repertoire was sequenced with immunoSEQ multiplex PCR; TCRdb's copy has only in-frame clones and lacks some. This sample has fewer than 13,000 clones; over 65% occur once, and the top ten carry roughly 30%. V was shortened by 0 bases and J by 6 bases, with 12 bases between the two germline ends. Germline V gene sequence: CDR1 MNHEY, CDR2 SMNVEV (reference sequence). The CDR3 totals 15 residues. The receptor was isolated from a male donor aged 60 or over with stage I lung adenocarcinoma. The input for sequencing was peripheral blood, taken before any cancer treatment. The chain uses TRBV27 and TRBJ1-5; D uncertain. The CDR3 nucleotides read TGTGCCAGCAGTTTATCGCTATTTGCAGGTCAGCCCCAGCATTTT. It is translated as CASSLSLFAGQPQHF.